A single sample gave rise to the 20 T cell receptor beta chains below, sequenced in a study of T cells in localized non-small cell lung cancer. Data came from immunoSEQ multiplex PCR; TCRdb stores just in-frame clones and leaves some out. This sample has about 41,000 clones; 88% occur once, and the top ten carry less than 3.5%. This specimen consisted of peripheral blood, obtained before any cancer treatment. Receptors were obtained from a female donor older than 55 with stage I squamous cell lung carcinoma.

The rearrangement joins TRBV7-6 to TRBJ2-7; TRBD1 matches at 7 bases. Germline-derived CDR1 and CDR2 are SGHVS and FNYEAQ. The CDR3 runs 14 residues. The ends lost 4 bases at V and 5 bases at J; junction bases unmatched: 8. CDR3 sequence (DNA): TGTGCCAGCAGCTCCAACAGGGGTCGCCACGAGCAGTACTTC. It is translated as CASSSNRGRHEQYF.

CDR3 DNA: TGCAGCGTTGTGGGACTAGCGGTATACGAGCAGTACTTC. It codes for CSVVGLAVYEQYF. This sequence joins TRBV29-1 and TRBJ2-7; 11 bases are a match to TRBD2. CDR1 is SQVTM and CDR2 is ANQGSEA in the germline V gene. V lost 4 bases and J lost 4; bases outside the gene matches: 3. The CDR3 length is 13 residues.

The gene calls are TRBV4-1 and TRBJ2-1; 15 nucleotides agree with TRBD2. Germline V gene lookup returns CDR1 MGHRA and CDR2 YSYEKL. This CDR3 region has 18 residues. With V trimmed by 6 bases and J by 0 bases, 6 bases remained unmatched. The CDR3 spells CASRPGLAGGDSYNEQFF. CDR3 DNA: TGCGCCAGCAGACCGGGACTAGCGGGAGGCGACTCCTACAATGAGCAGTTCTTC.

J is TRBJ1-4 and V is TRBV4-3; D uncertain. The V and J ends lost 3 bases and 15 bases respectively, with 20 bases between them. From germline, CDR1 is LGHNA and CDR2 YSLEER. The CDR3 extends over 14 amino acids. CDR3: CASSQEHSGRLMFF. CDR3 nucleotide sequence: TGCGCCAGCAGCCAGGAACATTCTGGACGATTGATGTTTTTT.

The chain carries TRBV5-6 and TRBJ2-7; 7 bases line up with TRBD2. V lost 3 bases and J lost 4; bases outside the gene matches: 7. This CDR3 spans 14 amino acids. Looked up from germline, CDR1 is SGHDT and CDR2 is YYEEEE. CDR3 amino acids: CASSSLGGSYEQYF. The CDR3 coding sequence is TGTGCCAGCAGCTCTCTGGGAGGGTCGTACGAGCAGTACTTC.

For the CDR3, the DNA is TGTGCCAGCAGCGGACCCGGGGCCTCGGGTGGCTACACCTTC. Its protein product is CASSGPGASGGYTF. The chain employs TRBV9 and TRBJ1-2; TRBD1 is a possible D gene (5 bases). Germline assignment: CDR1 SGDLS and CDR2 YYNGEE. Trimming left V 3 bases short and J 7 bases short, with 16 bases between. The CDR3 runs 14 residues. The full variable domain, in which reference TRBV9 and TRBJ1-2 provide the parts outside the CDR3, is DSGVTQTPKHLITATGQRVTLRCSPRSGDLSVYWYQQSLDQGLQFLIQYYNGEERAKGNILERFSAQQFPDLHSELNLSSLELGDSALYFCASSGPGASGGYTFGSGTRLTVV.

This rearrangement joins TRBV4-3 to TRBJ2-1; 8 bases align to TRBD2. Trimming at V came to 1 base and at J to 11 bases, leaving 7 bases not matched to a gene. Per the germline V gene, CDR1 is LGHNA and CDR2 is YSLEER. The CDR3 has 14 residues. Here the CDR3 reads CASSQGNGRAKQFF. CDR3 sequence (DNA): TGCGCCAGCAGCCAAGGAAACGGGAGGGCCAAGCAGTTCTTC.

The chain combines TRBV6-5 with TRBJ2-5, with D possibly matching TRBD2 (6 bases). Trimming removed 6 bases from V and 4 bases from J, with 15 bases in between. Germline V gene sequence: CDR1 MNHEY, CDR2 SVGAGI. The CDR3 length is 14 residues. The DNA of the CDR3 is TGTGCCAGCAGGCCGACTAGAGGATCAGAGACCCAGTACTTC. Its translation is CASRPTRGSETQYF.

This chain uses TRBV6-5 with TRBJ2-7, with 8 positions matching TRBD2. The V and J ends lost 7 bases and 8 bases, in that order; junction bases with no gene match: 13. This CDR3 is built from 14 residues. Germline lookup yields CDR1 MNHEY and CDR2 SVGAGI. The CDR3 spells CASTPSGSATKQYF. The CDR3 region has the DNA TGTGCCAGCACCCCCAGCGGGAGTGCTACCAAGCAGTACTTC.

The chain employs TRBV4-1 and TRBJ1-4; 7 bases are a match to TRBD1. Germline-derived CDR1 and CDR2 are MGHRA and YSYEKL. The CDR3 extends over 15 amino acids. Trimming at V came to 2 bases and at J to 7 bases, leaving 7 bases not matched to a gene. Here the CDR3 DNA reads TGCGCCAGCAGCCAAATGAGGCAGGGGGGTGAAAAACTGTTTTTT. Translation gives CASSQMRQGGEKLFF.

The V call is TRBV14, the J call TRBJ2-5; D ambiguous. CDR1 is SGHDN, CDR2 FVKESK, per germline. This CDR3 spans 12 amino acids. The V end lost 3 bases, the J end lost 4 bases, and 6 bases lay between the germline ends. For the CDR3, the DNA is TGTGCCAGCAGCCAGTGGGGAGAGACCCAGTACTTC. It yields the protein CASSQWGETQYF.

The J gene is TRBJ2-3, the V gene TRBV7-2; D uncertain. CDR1 is SGHTA, CDR2 FQGNSA, per germline. The CDR3 covers 11 residues. Trimming cost V 7 bases and J 2 bases, with 4 bases left between them. The CDR3 DNA follows: TGTGCCAGCACCAACACAGATACGCAGTATTTT. It yields the protein CASTNTDTQYF.

The chain combines TRBV9 with TRBJ2-7; 10 positions agree with TRBD2. This CDR3 comprises 15 residues. V trimming: 3 bases; J trimming: 3 bases; junction bases outside the gene matches: 6. Germline CDR1 and CDR2: SGDLS and YYNGEE. The CDR3: CASSGRLAGVYEQYF. The CDR3 bases are TGTGCCAGCAGCGGAAGACTAGCGGGCGTCTACGAGCAGTACTTC.

The chain is built from TRBV9 and TRBJ2-3; 7 bases line up with TRBD2. The CDR3 extends over 17 amino acids. V was pared by 3 bases and J by 3 bases, with 13 bases of the junction left unmatched. CDR1 and CDR2 (germline): SGDLS, YYNGEE. The CDR3 protein is CASSADPLAGVTDTQYF. CDR3 DNA: TGTGCCAGCAGCGCGGACCCCCTCGCGGGAGTGACAGATACGCAGTATTTT.

The rearrangement joins TRBV4-3 to TRBJ2-7; the D is unclear. V was shortened by 4 bases and J by 2 bases, with 9 bases between the two germline ends. This CDR3 contains 13 residues. The germline V gene has CDR1 LGHNA and CDR2 YSLEER. The CDR3 DNA reads as TGCGCCAGCAGCCCGGGCGGTACCTACGAGCAGTACTTC. Its protein product is CASSPGGTYEQYF.

This chain uses TRBV30 with TRBJ2-7, with 7 nucleotides matching TRBD1. CDR1 GTSNPN and CDR2 SVGIG come from the germline V gene (reference sequence). Germline trimming cut 5 bases from V and 4 bases from J; bases unmatched to any gene: 11. The CDR3 is 14 amino acids. The CDR3 nucleotides read TGTGCCTGGGGCTTGACAGGGTCGGCTTACGAGCAGTACTTC. This translates into CAWGLTGSAYEQYF.

The rearrangement uses TRBV19 and TRBJ2-5; possible D gene TRBD1, 5 bases. Germline V gene data show CDR1 as LNHDA and CDR2 as SQIVND (reference sequence). The CDR3 length is 13 residues. Trimming removed 2 bases at V and 4 bases at J, with 8 bases between. The CDR3 DNA follows: TGTGCCAGTAGTATACAGGGTGGAGAGACCCAGTACTTC. This gives the protein CASSIQGGETQYF.

This clone was detected once. The V call is TRBV5-8, the J call TRBJ2-7; TRBD2 matches at 11 bases. Germline V gene sequence: CDR1 SGHTS, CDR2 YDEGEE. The V segment lost 0 bases and the J segment 6 bases; nucleotides outside the gene matches: 8. The CDR3 contains 16 residues. In DNA, the CDR3 is TGTGCCAGCAGCTTGGTCGCGCTAGCGGGAGGTTCCGAGCAGTACTTC. Translation: CASSLVALAGGSEQYF.

The chain recombines TRBV9 with TRBJ2-1, with TRBD2 matching over 7 bases. The CDR3 runs 16 residues. CDR1 is SGDLS and CDR2 is YYNGEE in the germline V gene. V lost 5 bases to trimming and J lost 7 bases; unmatched junction nucleotides: 15. The CDR3 coding sequence is TGTGCCAGCAGTCAAGCCCCTCTGCTAGCGGCAAATGAGCAGTTCTTC. Its translation: CASSQAPLLAANEQFF.

This chain uses TRBV5-1 with TRBJ2-7; 8 nucleotides agree with TRBD1. CDR1 is SGHRS, CDR2 YFSETQ, per germline. The length of the CDR3 is 16 residues. V shed 3 bases and J 1 base; nucleotides not matched to a gene: 9. In DNA form, the CDR3 reads TGCGCCAGCAGCTGGGGTGGACAGGGTGCTTCCTACGAGCAGTACTTC. It yields the protein CASSWGGQGASYEQYF.